This TCR beta chain is drawn from a study of blood T cell repertoires in COVID-19. Looking at the study overall: Samples of COVID-19 (acute and convalescent) were obtained from the United States, Italy and Spain. T cells, B-cell-depleted T cells, or PBMCs supplied cDNA or gDNA.

As processed by the authors: Using reference gene primer amplification, nucleated cell counts were estimated. The protocol was immunoSEQ multiplex PCR, while the TCRdb copy is restricted to in-frame clones and leaves out a portion. The D gene and trimming were derived from the DNA, and the V and J assignments and clone size from that table. The repertoire has about 150,000 clones, roughly 89% of them found once; the top ten carry roughly 0.51%. Germline CDR1 LGHNA, CDR2 YSLEER. The CDR3 is made up of 16 amino acids. V lost 7 bases and J lost 1, with 17 bases in between. The chain recombines TRBV4-3 with TRBJ2-1; D perhaps matches TRBD1 (6 bases). The sequenced sample was peripheral blood. This sequence originates from a man between 45 and 60 years old with acute or convalescent COVID-19. CDR3 nucleotides: TGCGCCAGCATCAACCCAGGGGAAGGGTCCTACAATGAGCAGTTCTTC. As protein: CASINPGEGSYNEQFF.